The rows below give T cell receptor beta chains drawn from one sample of a study of T and B cells in COVID-19 patients. TCRdb ran MiXCR on the multiplex PCR reads and lists one entry per CDR3 protein. This table holds roughly 18,000 distinct CDR3 sequences, approximately 30% found once. Sample: blood. The receptors here all came from a human donor who had recovered from COVID-19. Each CDR3 is given with its conserved first and last residue. The D gene is left open where the match is weak. Some rows mark clone size as missing; the rest say once, few, many or name a class of expanded clone.

size,V,D,J,DNA,CDR3
-,TRBV2,TRBD1,TRBJ2-2,TGTGCCAGCAAAGGGGGCGCGCACACCGGGGAGCTGTTTTTT,CASKGGAHTGELFF
few,TRBV7-2,-,TRBJ2-3,TGTGCCAGCAGCTTCAAAGGCACAGATACGCAGTATTTT,CASSFKGTDTQYF
many,TRBV5-6,TRBD2,TRBJ2-2,TGTGCCAGCAGCTTGACTAGCGGGGGAAACACCGGGGAGCTGTTTTTT,CASSLTSGGNTGELFF
-,TRBV19,TRBD2,TRBJ2-7,TGTGCCAGTAGCTTAGGACTAGCGGGGGACGAGCAGTACTTC,CASSLGLAGDEQYF
-,TRBV27,TRBD2,TRBJ2-5,TGTGCCAGCAGTTGGTCGGGGGGTTTGGGGGAGACCCAGTACTTC,CASSWSGGLGETQYF
medium-sized,TRBV29-1,-,TRBJ1-4,TGCAGCGTTGTAGCGGGTTCGGATAATGAAAAACTGTTTTTT,CSVVAGSDNEKLFF
medium-sized,TRBV19,-,TRBJ2-7,TGTGCCAGTAGTCAACAGGGTGCCTACGAGCAGTACTTC,CASSQQGAYEQYF
many,TRBV18,-,TRBJ2-1,TGTGCCAGCTCACCACGTCTAGCGAGGCAGTTCTTC,CASSPRLARQFF
-,TRBV6-1,-,TRBJ2-2,TGTGCCACCCTACCGTCGGGTAGGGGCACCACCGGGGAGCTGTTTTTT,CATLPSGRGTTGELFF
many,TRBV18,-,TRBJ2-4,TGTGCCAGCTCACCATTAGGGAGTGCGGCCAAAAACATTCAGTACTTC,CASSPLGSAAKNIQYF
once,TRBV18,TRBD1,TRBJ1-2,TGTGCCAGCTCCCCACAGGGGAGAAGTGGCTACACCTTC,CASSPQGRSGYTF
few,TRBV20-1,-,TRBJ2-1,TGCAGTGCTACCCCGTTAACAGGGAGCCAGGGGAATGAGCAGTTCTTC,CSATPLTGSQGNEQFF
-,TRBV30,-,TRBJ2-7,TGTGCCTGGAGTTCCAATCCCCCCCACGAGCAGTACTTC,CAWSSNPPHEQYF
-,TRBV20-1,TRBD1,TRBJ2-7,TGCAGTGCTCCGGTGACAGGGGGCAGTTCCTACGAGCAGTACTTC,CSAPVTGGSSYEQYF
-,TRBV18,-,TRBJ1-1,TGTGCCAGCTCCCTCTCACAGGGCACTGAAGCTTTCTTT,CASSLSQGTEAFF
few,TRBV6-1,-,TRBJ1-4,TGTGCCAGCAGTGTGGGGGCTGATGAAAAACTGTTTTTT,CASSVGADEKLFF
-,TRBV25-1,TRBD1,TRBJ2-2,TGTGCCAGCAGTACAGGGGGCGCATACACCGGGGAGCTGTTTTTT,CASSTGGAYTGELFF
-,TRBV28,TRBD1,TRBJ1-3,TGTGCCACCCTCGACAGGGACTGGCGTGCCATATATTTT,CATLDRDWRAIYF
many,TRBV27,-,TRBJ2-3,TGTGCCAGCAGTTTCTTTGCTGGAACTAGCTTCACAGATACGCAGTATTTT,CASSFFAGTSFTDTQYF
few,TRBV7-9,-,TRBJ1-3,TGTGCCAGCGGGGGCTCTGGAAACACCATATATTTT,CASGGSGNTIYF
-,TRBV6-5,-,TRBJ2-5,TGCGCCAGCAGTAGGGGCCGCCAAGAGACCCAGTACTTC,CASSRGRQETQYF
many,TRBV5-4,-,TRBJ2-1,TGTGCCAGCAGCCCCGGGACTGGGTCCTACAATGAGCAGTTCTTC,CASSPGTGSYNEQFF
few,TRBV10-3,-,TRBJ1-1,TGTGCCATCAGTGCGGGGACGGAAAGTAATGAAGCTTTCTTT,CAISAGTESNEAFF
-,TRBV5-1,TRBD1,TRBJ1-2,TGCGCCAGCAGCTTGGACAGGGGCTATGGCTACACCTTC,CASSLDRGYGYTF
medium-sized,TRBV27,-,TRBJ1-4,TGTGCCAGCAGTTTATCGACGGGCAAACTGTTTTTT,CASSLSTGKLFF
few,TRBV10-3,-,TRBJ2-7,TGTGCCATCAGTGGGGGCCCCTCCACCTACGAGCAGTACTTC,CAISGGPSTYEQYF
-,TRBV7-9,-,TRBJ2-1,TGTGCCAGCACCGTAGGCAGCTTGAGGGAGCAGTTCTTC,CASTVGSLREQFF
many,TRBV19,-,TRBJ1-2,TGTGCCAGTAGTTGGGTTGATACCGGCTACACCTTC,CASSWVDTGYTF
medium-sized,TRBV19,-,TRBJ2-7,TGTGCCAGTAGTCGGACGGAGACTGAGCAGTACTTC,CASSRTETEQYF
-,TRBV5-4,TRBD1,TRBJ1-3,TGTGCCAGCAGCCAACAGGGGGCTGGAAACACCATATATTTT,CASSQQGAGNTIYF
-,TRBV11-1,-,TRBJ1-1,TGTGCCAGCAGCTCCATACCCCAAGGGTTGAACACTGAAGCTTTCTTT,CASSSIPQGLNTEAFF
-,TRBV6-5,-,TRBJ1-1,TGTGCCAGCATCCGGAACACTGAAGCTTTCTTT,CASIRNTEAFF
-,TRBV19,TRBD1,TRBJ1-2,TGTGCCAGTAGCAAACTGGACAGGGGGAAGGACTATGGCTACACCTTC,CASSKLDRGKDYGYTF
many,TRBV5-5,TRBD1,TRBJ2-1,TGTGCCAGCAGTTCCGGGACAGCATTCTCCTACAATGAGCAGTTCTTC,CASSSGTAFSYNEQFF
many,TRBV6-5,TRBD2,TRBJ2-7,TGTGCCAGCACCCTACAAGCGGGAACACCGGGCGAGCAGTACTTC,CASTLQAGTPGEQYF
-,TRBV6-5,-,TRBJ2-5,TGTGCCAGCGGGCTGTCCGAGACCCAGTACTTC,CASGLSETQYF
medium-sized,TRBV6-6,-,TRBJ2-7,TGTGCCAGCAGCGATACGACGTTCGTGCAGTACTTC,CASSDTTFVQYF
few,TRBV6-2/TRBV6-3,-,TRBJ1-1,TGTGCCAGCGGTTTAACTCGGGCCCTCGGTGAAGCTTTCTTT,CASGLTRALGEAFF
many,TRBV12-3/TRBV12-4,-,TRBJ2-2,TGTGCCAGCAGTCCCCGTTTTGGGCTGAACACCGGGGAGCTGTTTTTT,CASSPRFGLNTGELFF
medium-sized,TRBV29-1,-,TRBJ2-6,TGCAGCGTTGATGGGAGCTCTGGGGCCAACGTCCTGACTTTC,CSVDGSSGANVLTF
many,TRBV5-4,TRBD2,TRBJ2-5,TGTGCCAGCAGTTACCGACTAGCGGGGGAAGAGACCCAGTACTTC,CASSYRLAGEETQYF
few,TRBV20-1,-,TRBJ1-2,TGCAGTGCTAGACAGGGGAATGGCTACACCTTC,CSARQGNGYTF
-,TRBV6-5,-,TRBJ1-2,TGTGCCAGCAGTTACTCGATGAACACCGGATATGGCTACACCTTC,CASSYSMNTGYGYTF
-,TRBV6-2/TRBV6-3,TRBD1,TRBJ1-2,TGTGCCAGCACCTCGGAAAGGGGGCTCTATGGCTACACCTTC,CASTSERGLYGYTF
-,TRBV6-5,-,TRBJ1-2,TGTGCCGAGCGGGGTCCCAACTATGGCTACACCTTC,CAERGPNYGYTF
-,TRBV20-1,-,TRBJ1-4,TGCAGTGCTAGAGGGGTTGAAAAACTGTTTTTT,CSARGVEKLFF
medium-sized,TRBV11-1,TRBD1,TRBJ2-2,TGTGCCAGCAGCTCCCCGGGACAGGGTAGCCCCGGGGAGCTGTTTTTT,CASSSPGQGSPGELFF
-,TRBV28,-,TRBJ1-3,TGTGCCAGCAGTTATGACAGTCTACTAAACTCTGGAAACACCATATATTTT,CASSYDSLLNSGNTIYF
-,TRBV19,-,TRBJ1-1,TGTGCCAGTAGTATGTGGGGGGCTACCACGACTGAAGCTTTCTTT,CASSMWGATTTEAFF
many,TRBV19,-,TRBJ1-1,TGTGCCAGTAGTATTGGAGGGGTCACTGAAGCTTTCTTT,CASSIGGVTEAFF
many,TRBV6-1,-,TRBJ2-2,TGTGCCACTCATGAACTTACCGGGACACTGAACACCGGGGAGCTGTTTTTT,CATHELTGTLNTGELFF
medium-sized,TRBV29-1,-,TRBJ1-2,TGCAGCGTTGAGGCCGGCAACTATGGCTACACCTTC,CSVEAGNYGYTF
few,TRBV20-1,TRBD1,TRBJ2-2,TGCAGTGCTCGAGCCAGGGGGCGAGGGCTGTTTTTT,CSARARGRGLFF
many,TRBV6-5,TRBD1,TRBJ1-2,TGTGCCAGCGTCGGATGGCAGGGGGTAGTCTACACCTTC,CASVGWQGVVYTF
many,TRBV12-3/TRBV12-4,TRBD2,TRBJ2-3,TGTGCCAGCAGTGAAAGTGCGGGGGGCCACGCAGATACGCAGTATTTT,CASSESAGGHADTQYF